The text below deals with one T cell receptor (beta chain). Antigen specificity is unknown. The V segment lost 4 bases and the J segment 5 bases; nucleotides outside the gene matches: 6. The CDR3 is 13 residues long. Germline values: CDR1 DFQATT, CDR2 SNEGSKA (reference sequence). The use of a sample-barcoded 5' primer and a J-beta primer mix characterized a second PCR of 7 to 11 cycles. A template-switch adaptor with 12 random nucleotides tagged each cDNA molecule. One entry per CDR3 protein results from TCRdb running MiXCR on the 5' RACE reads. Counted here are 1.5 million to 2 million distinct CDR3 sequences, 28% occurring once; the ten biggest clones make up 7.7%. These data belong to a study of blood T cells in healthy people across ages. Study-wide findings and caveats: In older individuals, TCR beta diversity per million T cells was lower, falling roughly linearly with age. Any changes in expanded clonotypes were possibly confounded, as donor CMV status remained unknown.

The chain carries TRBV20-1 and TRBJ2-5; 8 bases align to TRBD2. This sequence originates from a woman in her thirties in good health. The source material was blood. CDR3 bases: TGCAGTGCTACAGGCAGGACTAGCGAGACCCAGTACTTC. Residues: CSATGRTSETQYF.